This TCR beta chain was sequenced for a study of cytomegalovirus exposure and HLA in healthy donors. To note about this clone: Its antigen is undetermined.

This cohort consisted of healthy bone marrow donors. It was with 60 Vbeta and 13 Jbeta primers that the PCR ran. Clones were sequenced by immunoSEQ multiplex PCR, and TCRdb holds only the in-frame ones, with some missing. In the table there are 40,000 or so clones, roughly 90% of which are singletons. This CDR3 comprises 14 residues. CDR1 is LNHDA and CDR2 is SQIVND in the germline V gene (reference sequence). V was trimmed by 5 bases and J by 5 bases, leaving 15 bases between them. General observations from the study: In an earlier analysis, about 87% or about 30%: the productive usage of most TCR beta V segments.

The TCR originated in a woman aged 40-49 years in good health and CMV-seropositive. Sample: PBMCs. This chain links TRBV19 with TRBJ2-5, with D uncertain. The CDR3 DNA sequence: TGTGCCAGTAGTCTCTATCTTAGTCTTGAGACCCAGTACTTC. Translating it yields CASSLYLSLETQYF.